The T cell receptor (beta chain) under discussion was sequenced for a study of cytomegalovirus exposure and HLA in healthy donors. The length of the CDR3 is 20 residues. V lost 0 bases, J lost 0 bases, and 12 bases stayed unmatched. CDR1 and CDR2 from the germline V gene are SGHRS and YFSETQ. Primers included in the PCR were 60 Vbeta and 13 Jbeta primers. Original processing methods: About 10 million of about 80 million unique TCR beta chains were shared, per a later count. Assay: immunoSEQ multiplex PCR; the TCRdb copy retains only in-frame clones and omits some. V and J calls and clone size are those listed in that table; D and trimming were worked out from the DNA. The table records about 110,000 clones, around 70% of them present only once. Note on this clone: Its antigen is as yet unknown.

General study findings and limits: In the analysis, some V segments, TRBV6-2 and TRBV6-3 included, were excluded as indistinguishable. Later, an analysis showed that TCR beta chains associated with HLA were more clonally expanded than others that were equally common.

This clonotype was sampled from a man aged 30 to 45 in good health and CMV-seropositive. Sequencing was performed on PBMCs. V is TRBV5-1 and J is TRBJ2-3; 11 positions match TRBD2. CDR3 in DNA: TGCGCCAGCAGCTTGGGGCTAGCGGGGGGATTACTCGGAAGCACAGATACGCAGTATTTT. It is translated as CASSLGLAGGLLGSTDTQYF. The variable domain in full, completed from reference TRBV5-1 and TRBJ2-3, reads KAGVTQTPRYLIKTRGQQVTLSCSPISGHRSVSWYQQTPGQGLQFLFEYFSETQRNKGNFPGRFSGRQFSNSRSEMNVSTLELGDSALYLCASSLGLAGGLLGSTDTQYFGPGTRLTVL.